This paragraph covers one T cell receptor (beta chain) sequence. Germline CDR1 and CDR2: LNHDA and SQIVND (reference sequence). V lost 8 bases and J lost 0, with 38 bases in between. This CDR3 comprises 22 residues. This record comes from a study of shared T cell receptors in the human thymus. Sequencing was performed with immunoSEQ multiplex PCR; in TCRdb, only in-frame clones are kept and a portion is missing. Of hundreds of thousands of clones listed, around 89% are singletons. This same sample was also part of a study on human thymus T cells. That work contributes: The study used thymus tissue resected during corrective heart surgery.

The origin of this receptor is a boy younger than two with a congenital heart defect. The material sequenced was thymocytes. This rearrangement joins TRBV19 to TRBJ2-7; D is perhaps TRBD2 (10 bases). The CDR3 DNA is TGTGCCAGTGCTACAGGGGGCGGTGTTGGGAGCGGGAGGGCCATGAGCTCCTACGAGCAGTACTTC. It is translated as CASATGGGVGSGRAMSSYEQYF.